A selection of T cell receptor beta chains follows, all from one sample in a study of control samples from healthy donors and cancer patients. The repertoire was sequenced with immunoSEQ multiplex PCR; TCRdb's copy has only in-frame clones and lacks some. The table lists around 76,000 clones, 85% to 95% of them singletons. Sequenced material: blood. The receptors come from a woman in her forties in good health. Each CDR3 is given with its conserved first and last residue. The D gene is left open where the match is weak. Only part of the rows carry a size: once, few, many, or a class if the clone is expanded.

v_gene: TRBV5-4
j_gene: TRBJ2-3
d_gene: NA
abundance: NA
CDR3nt: TGTGCCAGCAGCTTGGACTTCCCAGATACGCAGTATTTT
CDR3aa: CASSLDFPDTQYF

v_gene: TRBV20-1
j_gene: TRBJ1-6
d_gene: NA
abundance: NA
CDR3nt: TGCAGTGCTAGTTTGGGTCTTAACACCCTCCACTTT
CDR3aa: CSASLGLNTLHF

v_gene: TRBV5-4
j_gene: TRBJ1-3
d_gene: NA
abundance: once
CDR3nt: TGTGCCAGCAGCTTCATAGGGTCCGCCATATATTTT
CDR3aa: CASSFIGSAIYF

v_gene: TRBV6-2/TRBV6-3
j_gene: TRBJ2-7
d_gene: TRBD2
abundance: NA
CDR3nt: TGTGCCAGCAGTTCCAAACAGGGGACTAGCTTGTTCGAGCAGTACTTC
CDR3aa: CASSSKQGTSLFEQYF

v_gene: TRBV19
j_gene: TRBJ1-1
d_gene: NA
abundance: NA
CDR3nt: TGTGCCAGTAGTATTGACAGCCGCAACACTGAAGCTTTCTTT
CDR3aa: CASSIDSRNTEAFF

v_gene: TRBV6-6
j_gene: TRBJ2-1
d_gene: NA
abundance: NA
CDR3nt: TGTGCCAGCAGTTCCCAGGGACTCAGCTCCTACAATGAGCAGTTCTTC
CDR3aa: CASSSQGLSSYNEQFF

v_gene: TRBV6-5
j_gene: TRBJ2-5
d_gene: NA
abundance: NA
CDR3nt: TGTGCCAGCAGTCCCCGAAAGGCTGGGACCCAGTACTTC
CDR3aa: CASSPRKAGTQYF

v_gene: TRBV5-1
j_gene: TRBJ2-1
d_gene: TRBD2
abundance: NA
CDR3nt: TGCGCCAGCAGTTATACTAGCGCTTCCTACAATGAGCAGTTCTTC
CDR3aa: CASSYTSASYNEQFF

v_gene: TRBV19
j_gene: TRBJ1-3
d_gene: NA
abundance: NA
CDR3nt: TGTGCCAGTTTCGACCAGAGCTCTGGAAACACCATATATTTT
CDR3aa: CASFDQSSGNTIYF

v_gene: TRBV6-5
j_gene: TRBJ2-2
d_gene: TRBD1
abundance: NA
CDR3nt: TGTGCCAGCAGGGTGGACAGGGTGGGCGGGGAGCTGTTTTTT
CDR3aa: CASRVDRVGGELFF

v_gene: TRBV5-1
j_gene: TRBJ1-6
d_gene: TRBD1
abundance: NA
CDR3nt: TGCGCCAGCAGTACTACCGGGACAGGGGGAAATTCACCCCTCCACTTT
CDR3aa: CASSTTGTGGNSPLHF

v_gene: TRBV7-2
j_gene: TRBJ1-5
d_gene: NA
abundance: NA
CDR3nt: TGTGCCAGCAGCTTACGGGAAATACAGCCCCAGCATTTT
CDR3aa: CASSLREIQPQHF

v_gene: TRBV5-1
j_gene: TRBJ2-4
d_gene: TRBD2
abundance: NA
CDR3nt: TGCGCCAGCAGCCTAACGGCGGGGGGGTTGAACATTCAGTACTTC
CDR3aa: CASSLTAGGLNIQYF

v_gene: TRBV5-1
j_gene: TRBJ2-1
d_gene: TRBD2
abundance: NA
CDR3nt: TGCGCCAGCTCCTGGATGGCGGGGGGCCCATACAATGAGCAGTTCTTC
CDR3aa: CASSWMAGGPYNEQFF

v_gene: TRBV9
j_gene: TRBJ1-6
d_gene: NA
abundance: once
CDR3nt: TGTGCCAGCAGCGTGGACGGGGAGAATTCACCCCTCCACTTT
CDR3aa: CASSVDGENSPLHF

v_gene: TRBV7-9
j_gene: TRBJ2-1
d_gene: NA
abundance: NA
CDR3nt: TGTGCCAGCAACGACGGGGACTACAATGAGCAGTTCTTC
CDR3aa: CASNDGDYNEQFF

v_gene: TRBV28
j_gene: TRBJ2-3
d_gene: NA
abundance: NA
CDR3nt: TGTGCCAGCAGTGAGAGCGCGCAGTATTTT
CDR3aa: CASSESAQYF

v_gene: TRBV5-1
j_gene: TRBJ2-7
d_gene: TRBD1
abundance: NA
CDR3nt: TGCGCCAGCAGCTTGGACAGGGGGCCAGACGAGCAGTACTTC
CDR3aa: CASSLDRGPDEQYF

v_gene: TRBV7-2
j_gene: TRBJ2-2
d_gene: NA
abundance: NA
CDR3nt: TGTGCCAGCAGCTTAGAACAGGGACCCACCGGGGAGCTGTTTTTT
CDR3aa: CASSLEQGPTGELFF

v_gene: TRBV7-2
j_gene: TRBJ2-6
d_gene: TRBD2
abundance: once
CDR3nt: TGTGCCAGCAGCTTAGGCGGGGGGCATGGGGCCAACGTCCTGACTTTC
CDR3aa: CASSLGGGHGANVLTF

v_gene: TRBV7-2
j_gene: TRBJ2-7
d_gene: NA
abundance: NA
CDR3nt: TGTGCCAGCAGCTTAGATAGGGACGTCACCTACGAGCAGTACTTC
CDR3aa: CASSLDRDVTYEQYF

v_gene: TRBV29-1
j_gene: TRBJ2-5
d_gene: NA
abundance: NA
CDR3nt: TGCAGCGCAGGGGACGGCCCGTACCAAGAGACCCAGTACTTC
CDR3aa: CSAGDGPYQETQYF

v_gene: TRBV10-1
j_gene: TRBJ1-6
d_gene: TRBD1
abundance: NA
CDR3nt: TGCGCCAGCAGCCCGGACAGGCAATCACCCCTCCACTTT
CDR3aa: CASSPDRQSPLHF

v_gene: TRBV9
j_gene: TRBJ1-4
d_gene: NA
abundance: NA
CDR3nt: TGTGCCAGCAGCGTAGGTGGGAGGGGGAAGGGAAAACTGTTTTTT
CDR3aa: CASSVGGRGKGKLFF

v_gene: TRBV27
j_gene: TRBJ1-6
d_gene: NA
abundance: NA
CDR3nt: TGTGCCAGCAGTTTATCGTTTTCCCATAATTCACCCCTCCACTTT
CDR3aa: CASSLSFSHNSPLHF

v_gene: TRBV5-4
j_gene: TRBJ1-4
d_gene: NA
abundance: NA
CDR3nt: TGTGCCAGCAGCTTCCAGACTTCAACTAATGAAAAACTGTTTTTT
CDR3aa: CASSFQTSTNEKLFF

v_gene: TRBV4-1
j_gene: TRBJ1-5
d_gene: NA
abundance: NA
CDR3nt: TGCGCCAGCAGCCAGACCCAGGGCTTGGGCAATCAGCCCCAGCATTTT
CDR3aa: CASSQTQGLGNQPQHF

v_gene: TRBV6-4
j_gene: TRBJ2-1
d_gene: NA
abundance: many
CDR3nt: TGTGCCAGCAGTGAATTGGAGAGAAATGAGCAGTTCTTC
CDR3aa: CASSELERNEQFF

v_gene: TRBV19
j_gene: TRBJ1-1
d_gene: NA
abundance: NA
CDR3nt: TGTGCCAGTAGTCGCCTCCCGCAGCAGGGACCCACTGAAGCTTTCTTT
CDR3aa: CASSRLPQQGPTEAFF

v_gene: TRBV19
j_gene: TRBJ2-7
d_gene: NA
abundance: NA
CDR3nt: TGTGCCAGTAGTGATCGACTAGTACCCTACGAGCAGTACTTC
CDR3aa: CASSDRLVPYEQYF